A selection of T cell receptor beta chains follows, all from one sample in a study of T cells in Graves' hyperthyroidism and ophthalmopathy. From the multiplex PCR reads, TCRdb called clonotypes with MiXCR, one entry per CDR3 protein. Of hundreds of thousands of distinct CDR3 sequences detected, approximately 14% appear once; the ten largest clones hold roughly 25%. Material: blood. Receptors were obtained from a woman aged 18-29 years with Graves' hyperthyroidism that later progressed to Graves' ophthalmopathy. Each CDR3 is given with its conserved first and last residue. Fields, in order: J gene, V gene, clone size, D gene, CDR3 DNA, CDR3 protein. A D gene is named only where the DNA matches it firmly. Part of the rows lack a size; the others show once, few, many or a class for expanded clones.

J gene: TRBJ2-5; V gene: TRBV7-9; clone size: .; D gene: .; CDR3 DNA: TGTGCCAGCAGCTTAGACGCCCCCGTGATAGCTTTAGAGACCCAGTACTTC; CDR3 protein: CASSLDAPVIALETQYF
J gene: TRBJ2-7; V gene: TRBV30; clone size: many; D gene: TRBD1; CDR3 DNA: TGTGCCTGGAGTGTAGGGGGCGCCTCCTACGAGCAGTACTTC; CDR3 protein: CAWSVGGASYEQYF
J gene: TRBJ2-1; V gene: TRBV7-9; clone size: many; D gene: .; CDR3 DNA: TGTGCCAGCAGCTTACTACAGGGACGCGAGCAGTTCTTC; CDR3 protein: CASSLLQGREQFF
J gene: TRBJ2-3; V gene: TRBV20-1; clone size: many; D gene: .; CDR3 DNA: TGCAGTGCCGCCACAGATACGCAGTATTTT; CDR3 protein: CSAATDTQYF
J gene: TRBJ2-1; V gene: TRBV20-1; clone size: many; D gene: TRBD1; CDR3 DNA: TGCAGTGCTAGAGATCCCACGAGACAGGGGCAGTTCTTC; CDR3 protein: CSARDPTRQGQFF
J gene: TRBJ2-1; V gene: TRBV19; clone size: .; D gene: TRBD1; CDR3 DNA: TGTGCCAGTAGTATGGGACAGGGGGCTTATGAGCAGTTCTTC; CDR3 protein: CASSMGQGAYEQFF
J gene: TRBJ2-1; V gene: TRBV7-9; clone size: many; D gene: .; CDR3 DNA: TGTGCCAGCAGCTTAGTTGGGGCTTCAGGGTGGCCCCCCTACAATGAGCAGTTCTTC; CDR3 protein: CASSLVGASGWPPYNEQFF
J gene: TRBJ2-5; V gene: TRBV5-4; clone size: .; D gene: TRBD1; CDR3 DNA: TGTGCCAGCAGCCCCGGTTTGACAGGGAATCTAGAGACCCAGTACTTC; CDR3 protein: CASSPGLTGNLETQYF
J gene: TRBJ1-5; V gene: TRBV10-3; clone size: .; D gene: TRBD1; CDR3 DNA: TGTGCCATCAGTGACAGGGGGCTCGAGCAGCCCCAGCATTTT; CDR3 protein: CAISDRGLEQPQHF
J gene: TRBJ2-1; V gene: TRBV18; clone size: few; D gene: .; CDR3 DNA: TGTGCCAGCTCACCCGACCGTAGGGATGAGCAGTTCTTC; CDR3 protein: CASSPDRRDEQFF
J gene: TRBJ2-3; V gene: TRBV6-2/TRBV6-3; clone size: many; D gene: .; CDR3 DNA: TGTGCCAGCAGTTCGGGACTTTCTAGCACAGATACGCAGTATTTT; CDR3 protein: CASSSGLSSTDTQYF
J gene: TRBJ2-2; V gene: TRBV2; clone size: many; D gene: .; CDR3 DNA: TGTGCCAGCAGTGAAGCGGGACCTAAATACACCGGGGAGCTGTTTTTT; CDR3 protein: CASSEAGPKYTGELFF
J gene: TRBJ2-1; V gene: TRBV28; clone size: many; D gene: TRBD2; CDR3 DNA: TGTGCCAGCAGTCGCTTAGCGGGAGAAGGGTACAATGAGCAGTTCTTC; CDR3 protein: CASSRLAGEGYNEQFF
J gene: TRBJ1-1; V gene: TRBV7-2; clone size: .; D gene: .; CDR3 DNA: TGTGCCAGCAGCTTTGCGACGGAGGAAGCTTTCTTT; CDR3 protein: CASSFATEEAFF
J gene: TRBJ1-2; V gene: TRBV19; clone size: .; D gene: .; CDR3 DNA: TGTGCCAGTAGTATCGGGGCGGCAGATGGCTACACCTTC; CDR3 protein: CASSIGAADGYTF
J gene: TRBJ2-1; V gene: TRBV20-1; clone size: many; D gene: .; CDR3 DNA: TGCAGTGCTAGAGATCCACAGGACGGGTGGGAGTACAATGAGCAGTTCTTC; CDR3 protein: CSARDPQDGWEYNEQFF
J gene: TRBJ2-7; V gene: TRBV28; clone size: many; D gene: .; CDR3 DNA: TGTGCCAGCAGTGCCGGGTACAACGAGCAGTACTTC; CDR3 protein: CASSAGYNEQYF
J gene: TRBJ2-2; V gene: TRBV20-1; clone size: few; D gene: .; CDR3 DNA: TGCAGTGCTAGAGATGTAGCCCGAGTGAACACCGGGGAGCTGTTTTTT; CDR3 protein: CSARDVARVNTGELFF
J gene: TRBJ1-1; V gene: TRBV20-1; clone size: many; D gene: .; CDR3 DNA: TGCAGTGCTACCCGACCGGAAGGTATAACTGAAGCTTTCTTT; CDR3 protein: CSATRPEGITEAFF
J gene: TRBJ2-3; V gene: TRBV7-2; clone size: .; D gene: .; CDR3 DNA: TGTGCCAGCAGCTTAGAACGGCAGGGCGCCTTGAGGGATACGCAGTATTTT; CDR3 protein: CASSLERQGALRDTQYF
J gene: TRBJ2-3; V gene: TRBV4-2; clone size: many; D gene: TRBD2; CDR3 DNA: TGTGCCACCACTGGCGGGAGGGACACAGATACGCAGTATTTT; CDR3 protein: CATTGGRDTDTQYF
J gene: TRBJ1-5; V gene: TRBV27; clone size: many; D gene: .; CDR3 DNA: TGTGCCAGCAGTTTACTTGGGGCAGATAATCAGCCCCAGCATTTT; CDR3 protein: CASSLLGADNQPQHF
J gene: TRBJ1-6; V gene: TRBV4-2; clone size: .; D gene: TRBD1; CDR3 DNA: TGTGCCAGCAGCCAGTTAGACAGGGGAAATTCACCCCTCCACTTT; CDR3 protein: CASSQLDRGNSPLHF
J gene: TRBJ1-1; V gene: TRBV19; clone size: few; D gene: TRBD1; CDR3 DNA: TGTGCCAGTAGTAAACAGGGGACTGAAGCTTTCTTT; CDR3 protein: CASSKQGTEAFF
J gene: TRBJ2-1; V gene: TRBV30; clone size: many; D gene: TRBD2; CDR3 DNA: TGTGCCTGGAGTCAGGCTAGCGGCATATACAATGAGCAGTTCTTC; CDR3 protein: CAWSQASGIYNEQFF
J gene: TRBJ2-5; V gene: TRBV20-1; clone size: many; D gene: .; CDR3 DNA: TGCAGTGCTAGAGATCGGGCCGAGGGATGGTACCAAGAGACCCAGTACTTC; CDR3 protein: CSARDRAEGWYQETQYF
J gene: TRBJ2-7; V gene: TRBV14; clone size: .; D gene: TRBD2; CDR3 DNA: TGTGCCAGCAGCCAACTCGGAACTAGCGGTACCTACGAGCAGTACTTC; CDR3 protein: CASSQLGTSGTYEQYF
J gene: TRBJ2-2; V gene: TRBV7-8; clone size: many; D gene: .; CDR3 DNA: TGTGCCAGCAGCTTCCAGGGAGAGCAGGGAATTTTCAACACCGGGGAGCTGTTTTTT; CDR3 protein: CASSFQGEQGIFNTGELFF
J gene: TRBJ1-1; V gene: TRBV6-1; clone size: many; D gene: .; CDR3 DNA: TGTGCCAGCAGTTTGTATGGTTCGAACACTGAAGCTTTCTTT; CDR3 protein: CASSLYGSNTEAFF
J gene: TRBJ1-1; V gene: TRBV9; clone size: .; D gene: .; CDR3 DNA: TGTGCCAGCAGCGTCTTCCCCCATGGCACTGAAGCTTTCTTT; CDR3 protein: CASSVFPHGTEAFF
J gene: TRBJ2-7; V gene: TRBV30; clone size: .; D gene: .; CDR3 DNA: TGTGCCTGGAGTTCTGGGGGCAAGGCCTACGAGCAGTACTTC; CDR3 protein: CAWSSGGKAYEQYF
J gene: TRBJ2-7; V gene: TRBV9; clone size: few; D gene: TRBD2; CDR3 DNA: TGTGCCAGCAGCGTAGCGGGGACTAGCGGGACCTACGAGCAGTACTTC; CDR3 protein: CASSVAGTSGTYEQYF
J gene: TRBJ2-7; V gene: TRBV28; clone size: many; D gene: .; CDR3 DNA: TGTGCCAGCAGAGGAGCGGTCTCTGACGAGCAGTACTTC; CDR3 protein: CASRGAVSDEQYF
J gene: TRBJ2-1; V gene: TRBV20-1; clone size: .; D gene: TRBD1; CDR3 DNA: TGCAGTGCTAGAGAAGGGGGCCTCAATGAGCAGTTCTTC; CDR3 protein: CSAREGGLNEQFF
J gene: TRBJ2-7; V gene: TRBV19; clone size: .; D gene: TRBD2; CDR3 DNA: TGTGCCAGTAGTATAGCGGGAGGGACCTCCTACGAGCAGTACTTC; CDR3 protein: CASSIAGGTSYEQYF
J gene: TRBJ1-4; V gene: TRBV15; clone size: .; D gene: .; CDR3 DNA: TGTGCCACCAGCAGGTCCGGGAATGAAAAACTGTTTTTT; CDR3 protein: CATSRSGNEKLFF
J gene: TRBJ2-5; V gene: TRBV14; clone size: few; D gene: .; CDR3 DNA: TGTGCCAGCAGGAGAGCAATCCAAGAGACCCAGTACTTC; CDR3 protein: CASRRAIQETQYF
J gene: TRBJ1-1; V gene: TRBV2; clone size: medium-sized; D gene: .; CDR3 DNA: TGTGCCAGCAGTATACTTGAGGACACTGAAGCTTTCTTT; CDR3 protein: CASSILEDTEAFF
J gene: TRBJ2-7; V gene: TRBV28; clone size: many; D gene: TRBD1; CDR3 DNA: TGTGCCAGCAGTCCACAGGGGGCGGGGAGAGCGTACGAGCAGTACTTC; CDR3 protein: CASSPQGAGRAYEQYF
J gene: TRBJ1-4; V gene: TRBV6-2/TRBV6-3; clone size: .; D gene: TRBD1; CDR3 DNA: TGTGCCAGCAGTTATGGACAGGTTGGAGAAAAACTGTTTTTT; CDR3 protein: CASSYGQVGEKLFF
J gene: TRBJ1-1; V gene: TRBV6-5; clone size: many; D gene: TRBD1; CDR3 DNA: TGTGCCAGCAGTTACCACCGACAGGGAGGCACTGAAGCTTTCTTT; CDR3 protein: CASSYHRQGGTEAFF
J gene: TRBJ1-2; V gene: TRBV20-1; clone size: few; D gene: TRBD1; CDR3 DNA: TGCAGTGCTAGAGGGACAGGGAGACACGTCGACTATGGCTACACCTTC; CDR3 protein: CSARGTGRHVDYGYTF
J gene: TRBJ2-4; V gene: TRBV3-1; clone size: many; D gene: .; CDR3 DNA: TGTGCCAGCAGCCAAGGAGTTCGAGCCAAAAACATTCAGTACTTC; CDR3 protein: CASSQGVRAKNIQYF
J gene: TRBJ2-7; V gene: TRBV20-1; clone size: many; D gene: .; CDR3 DNA: TGCAGTGCCCACAACTATGCCTCGCAATACGAGCAGTACTTC; CDR3 protein: CSAHNYASQYEQYF
J gene: TRBJ2-3; V gene: TRBV11-3; clone size: .; D gene: TRBD2; CDR3 DNA: TGTGCCAGCAGTCGAGAGGGGTGGGAGCGGGAGGGTCCAGATACGCAGTATTTT; CDR3 protein: CASSREGWEREGPDTQYF
J gene: TRBJ2-1; V gene: TRBV7-6; clone size: few; D gene: TRBD2; CDR3 DNA: TGTGCCAGCAGCAGACTAGCGGGGCACAATGAGCAGTTCTTC; CDR3 protein: CASSRLAGHNEQFF
J gene: TRBJ2-1; V gene: TRBV7-3; clone size: many; D gene: .; CDR3 DNA: TGTGCCAGCAGCCCCCAAATGGGGCTCTACAATGAGCAGTTCTTC; CDR3 protein: CASSPQMGLYNEQFF
J gene: TRBJ1-1; V gene: TRBV10-3; clone size: many; D gene: .; CDR3 DNA: TGTGCCATCAGTCAGCTCGGACGGTTGAACACTGAAGCTTTCTTT; CDR3 protein: CAISQLGRLNTEAFF
J gene: TRBJ1-1; V gene: TRBV6-5; clone size: many; D gene: .; CDR3 DNA: TGTGCCAGCAGTTACGGGGGGAGCAAAGAAGCTTTCTTT; CDR3 protein: CASSYGGSKEAFF
J gene: TRBJ2-1; V gene: TRBV29-1; clone size: .; D gene: TRBD2; CDR3 DNA: TGCAGCGTTGAGGGTAGCGGGAGGCCCTTCTACAATGAGCAGTTCTTC; CDR3 protein: CSVEGSGRPFYNEQFF
J gene: TRBJ1-2; V gene: TRBV20-1; clone size: few; D gene: .; CDR3 DNA: TGCAGTGCTCCGACAGGAGCTAACTATGGCTACACCTTC; CDR3 protein: CSAPTGANYGYTF
J gene: TRBJ2-2; V gene: TRBV5-1; clone size: once; D gene: .; CDR3 DNA: TGCGCCAGCAGCTGGACCGGGGAATACACCGGGGAGCTGTTTTTT; CDR3 protein: CASSWTGEYTGELFF